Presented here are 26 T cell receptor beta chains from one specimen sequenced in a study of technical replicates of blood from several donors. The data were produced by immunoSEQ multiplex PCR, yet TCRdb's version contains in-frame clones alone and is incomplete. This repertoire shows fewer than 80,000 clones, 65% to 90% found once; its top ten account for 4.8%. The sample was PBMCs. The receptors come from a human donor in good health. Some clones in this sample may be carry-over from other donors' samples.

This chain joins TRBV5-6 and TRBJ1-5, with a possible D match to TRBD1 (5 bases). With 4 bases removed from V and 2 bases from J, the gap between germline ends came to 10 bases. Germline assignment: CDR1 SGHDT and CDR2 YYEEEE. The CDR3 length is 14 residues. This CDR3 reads CASSARTRNQPQHF. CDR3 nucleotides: TGTGCCAGCAGCGCCCGGACACGCAATCAGCCCCAGCATTTT. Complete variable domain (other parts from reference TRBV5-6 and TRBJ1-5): DAGVTQSPTHLIKTRGQQVTLRCSPKSGHDTVSWYQQALGQGPQFIFQYYEEEERQRGNFPDRFSGHQFPNYSSELNVNALLLGDSALYLCASSARTRNQPQHFGDGTRLSIL.

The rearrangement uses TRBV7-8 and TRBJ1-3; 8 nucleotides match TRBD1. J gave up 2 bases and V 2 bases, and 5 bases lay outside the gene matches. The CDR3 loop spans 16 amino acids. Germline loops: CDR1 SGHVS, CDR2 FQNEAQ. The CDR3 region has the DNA TGTGCCAGCAGCTTAAGGGCAGGGGGCGCTGGAAACACCATATATTTT. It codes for CASSLRAGGAGNTIYF.

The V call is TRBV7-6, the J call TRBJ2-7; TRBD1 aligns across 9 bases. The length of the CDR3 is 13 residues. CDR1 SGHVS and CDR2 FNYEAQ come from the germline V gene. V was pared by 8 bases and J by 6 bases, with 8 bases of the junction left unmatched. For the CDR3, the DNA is TGTGCCAGCTCCGGGACAGGGAATGCCGAGCAGTACTTC. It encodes CASSGTGNAEQYF.

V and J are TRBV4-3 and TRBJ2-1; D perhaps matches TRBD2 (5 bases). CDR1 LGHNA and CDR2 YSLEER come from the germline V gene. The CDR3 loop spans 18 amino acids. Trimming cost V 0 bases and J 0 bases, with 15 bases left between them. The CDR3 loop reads CASSQDRERKSSYNEQFF. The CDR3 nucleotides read TGCGCCAGCAGCCAAGATAGGGAGCGGAAGAGCTCCTACAATGAGCAGTTCTTC.

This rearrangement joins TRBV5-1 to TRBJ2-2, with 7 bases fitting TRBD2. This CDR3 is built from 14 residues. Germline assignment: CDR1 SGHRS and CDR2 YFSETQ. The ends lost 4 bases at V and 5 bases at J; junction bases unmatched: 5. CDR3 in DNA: TGCGCCAGCAGCCGGGACTATCCGACCGGGGAGCTGTTTTTT. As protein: CASSRDYPTGELFF.

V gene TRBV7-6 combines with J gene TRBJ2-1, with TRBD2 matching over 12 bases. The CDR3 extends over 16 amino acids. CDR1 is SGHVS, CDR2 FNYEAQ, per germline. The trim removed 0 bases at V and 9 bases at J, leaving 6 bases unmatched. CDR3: CASSLAPSGRAGEQFF. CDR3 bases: TGTGCCAGCAGCTTAGCGCCTAGCGGGAGGGCCGGTGAGCAGTTCTTC. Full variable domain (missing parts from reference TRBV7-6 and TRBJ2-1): GAGVSQSPRYKVTKRGQDVALRCDPISGHVSLYWYRQALGQGPEFLTYFNYEAQQDKSGLPNDRFSAERPEGSISTLTIQRTEQRDSAMYRCASSLAPSGRAGEQFFGPGTRLTVL.

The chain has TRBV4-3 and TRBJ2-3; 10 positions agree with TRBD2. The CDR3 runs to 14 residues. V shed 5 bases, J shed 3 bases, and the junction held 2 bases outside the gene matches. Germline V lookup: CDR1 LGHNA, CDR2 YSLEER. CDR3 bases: TGCGCCAGCAGCAGGACTAGCGGAACAGATACGCAGTATTTT. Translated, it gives CASSRTSGTDTQYF.

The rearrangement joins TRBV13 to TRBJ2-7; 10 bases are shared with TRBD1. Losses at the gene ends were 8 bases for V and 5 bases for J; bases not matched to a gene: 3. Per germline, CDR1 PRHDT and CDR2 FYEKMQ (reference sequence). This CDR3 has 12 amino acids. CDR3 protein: CASGQGGNEQYF. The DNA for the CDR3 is TGTGCCAGCGGACAGGGGGGAAACGAGCAGTACTTC.

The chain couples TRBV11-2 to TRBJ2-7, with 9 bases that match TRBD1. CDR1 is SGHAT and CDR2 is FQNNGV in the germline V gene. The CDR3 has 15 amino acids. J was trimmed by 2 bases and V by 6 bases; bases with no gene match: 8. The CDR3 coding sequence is TGTGCCAGCAGTCGGGGGACAGGGCCAACCTACGAGCAGTACTTC. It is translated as CASSRGTGPTYEQYF.

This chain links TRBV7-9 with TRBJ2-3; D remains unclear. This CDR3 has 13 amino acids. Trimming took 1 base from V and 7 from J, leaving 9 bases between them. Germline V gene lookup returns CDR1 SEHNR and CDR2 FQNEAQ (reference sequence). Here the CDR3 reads CASSLGQYNTQYF. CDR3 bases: TGTGCCAGCAGCTTAGGCCAGTACAATACGCAGTATTTT.

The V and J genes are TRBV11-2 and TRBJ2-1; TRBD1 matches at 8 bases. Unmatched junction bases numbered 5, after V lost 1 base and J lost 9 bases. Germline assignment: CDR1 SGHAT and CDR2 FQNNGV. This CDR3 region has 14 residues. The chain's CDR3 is CASSLVGQGGEQFF. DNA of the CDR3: TGTGCCAGCAGCTTAGTTGGACAGGGTGGTGAGCAGTTCTTC. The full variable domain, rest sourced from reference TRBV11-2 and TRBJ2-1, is EAGVAQSPRYKIIEKRQSVAFWCNPISGHATLYWYQQILGQGPKLLIQFQNNGVVDDSQLPKDRFSAERLKGVDSTLKIQPAKLEDSAVYLCASSLVGQGGEQFFGPGTRLTVL.

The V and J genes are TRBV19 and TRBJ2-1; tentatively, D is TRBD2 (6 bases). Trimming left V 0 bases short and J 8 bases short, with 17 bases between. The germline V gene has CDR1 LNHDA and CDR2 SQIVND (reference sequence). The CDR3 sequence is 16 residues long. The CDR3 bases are TGTGCCAGTAGTATAGATCAGAAGGGAGGAAAGGATGAGCAGTTCTTC. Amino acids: CASSIDQKGGKDEQFF.

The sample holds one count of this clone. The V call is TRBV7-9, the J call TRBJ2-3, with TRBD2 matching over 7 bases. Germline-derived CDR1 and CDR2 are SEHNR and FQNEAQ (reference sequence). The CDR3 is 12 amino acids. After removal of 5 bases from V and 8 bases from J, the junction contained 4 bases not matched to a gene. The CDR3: CASSLGGGTQYF. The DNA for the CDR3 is TGTGCCAGCAGCCTGGGGGGGGGTACGCAGTATTTT.

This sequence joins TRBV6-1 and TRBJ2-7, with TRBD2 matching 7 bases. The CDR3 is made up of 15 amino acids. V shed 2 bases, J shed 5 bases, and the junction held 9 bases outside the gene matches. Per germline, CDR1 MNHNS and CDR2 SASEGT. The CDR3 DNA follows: TGTGCCAGCAGTGAAATGGGCGGGAGTCCCAACGAGCAGTACTTC. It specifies CASSEMGGSPNEQYF.

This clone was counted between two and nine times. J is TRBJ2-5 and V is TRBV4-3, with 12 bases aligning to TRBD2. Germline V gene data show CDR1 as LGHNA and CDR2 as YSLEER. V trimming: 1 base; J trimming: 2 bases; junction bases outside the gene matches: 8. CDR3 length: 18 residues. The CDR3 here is CASSQGGASGGGQETQYF. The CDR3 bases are TGCGCCAGCAGCCAAGGCGGGGCTAGCGGGGGGGGACAAGAGACCCAGTACTTC.

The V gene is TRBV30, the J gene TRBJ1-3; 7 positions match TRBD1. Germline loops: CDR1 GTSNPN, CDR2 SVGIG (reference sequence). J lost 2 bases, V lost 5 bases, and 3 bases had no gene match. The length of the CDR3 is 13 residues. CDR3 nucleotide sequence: TGTGCCTGGGAGCAGGGGGCTGGAAACACCATATATTTT. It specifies CAWEQGAGNTIYF.

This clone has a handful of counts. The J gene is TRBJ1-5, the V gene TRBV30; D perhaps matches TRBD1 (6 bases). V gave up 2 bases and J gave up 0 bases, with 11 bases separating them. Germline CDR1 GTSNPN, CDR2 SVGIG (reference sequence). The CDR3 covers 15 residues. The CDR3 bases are TGTGCCTGGAGTCAAGGACAGTTTAGCAATCAGCCCCAGCATTTT. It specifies CAWSQGQFSNQPQHF.

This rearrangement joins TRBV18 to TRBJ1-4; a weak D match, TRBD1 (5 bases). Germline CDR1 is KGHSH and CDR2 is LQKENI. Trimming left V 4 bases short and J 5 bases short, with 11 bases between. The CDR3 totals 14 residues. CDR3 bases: TGTGCCAGCTCACTTGGAAGGGGAAATGAAAAACTGTTTTTT. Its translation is CASSLGRGNEKLFF. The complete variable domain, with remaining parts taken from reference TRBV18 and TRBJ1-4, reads NAGVMQNPRHLVRRRGQEARLRCSPMKGHSHVYWYRQLPEEGLKFMVYLQKENIIDESGMPKERFSAEFPKEGPSILRIQQVVRGDSAAYFCASSLGRGNEKLFFGSGTQLSVL.

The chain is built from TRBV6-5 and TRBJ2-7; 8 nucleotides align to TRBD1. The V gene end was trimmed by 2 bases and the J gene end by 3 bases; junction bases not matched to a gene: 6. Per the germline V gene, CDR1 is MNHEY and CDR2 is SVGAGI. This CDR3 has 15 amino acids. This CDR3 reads CASSYVPGQGYEQYF. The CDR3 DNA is TGTGCCAGCAGTTACGTTCCAGGACAGGGCTACGAGCAGTACTTC.

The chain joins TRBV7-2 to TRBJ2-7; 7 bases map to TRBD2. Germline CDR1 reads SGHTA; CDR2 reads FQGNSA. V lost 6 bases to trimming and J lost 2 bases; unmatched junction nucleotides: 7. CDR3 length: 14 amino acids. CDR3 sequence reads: CASRSGTTTYEQYF. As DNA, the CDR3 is TGTGCCAGCAGGTCCGGGACTACCACCTACGAGCAGTACTTC. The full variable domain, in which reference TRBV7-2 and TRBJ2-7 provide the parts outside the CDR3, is GAGVSQSPSNKVTEKGKDVELRCDPISGHTALYWYRQSLGQGLEFLIYFQGNSAPDKSGLPSDRFSAERTGGSVSTLTIQRTQQEDSAVYLCASRSGTTTYEQYFGPGTRLTVT.

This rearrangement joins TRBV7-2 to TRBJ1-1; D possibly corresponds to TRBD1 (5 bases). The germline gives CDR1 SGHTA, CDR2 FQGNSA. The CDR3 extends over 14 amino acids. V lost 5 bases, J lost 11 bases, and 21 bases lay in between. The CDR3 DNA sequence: TGTGCCAGCAGCCTTGGGGTGCCCGGGACTGGGGCTTTCTTT. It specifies CASSLGVPGTGAFF.

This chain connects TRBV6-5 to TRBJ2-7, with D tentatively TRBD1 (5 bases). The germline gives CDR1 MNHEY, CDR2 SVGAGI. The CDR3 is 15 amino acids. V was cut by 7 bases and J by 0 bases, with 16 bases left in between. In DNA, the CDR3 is TGTGCCAGCAAAGACGCCAGGGCCAGCTCCTACGAGCAGTACTTC. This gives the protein CASKDARASSYEQYF.

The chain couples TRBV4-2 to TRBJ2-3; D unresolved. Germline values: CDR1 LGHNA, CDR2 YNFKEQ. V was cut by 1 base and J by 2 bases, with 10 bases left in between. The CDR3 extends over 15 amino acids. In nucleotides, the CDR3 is TGTGCCAGCAGCCAAGGAGTCGCGGCCACAGATACGCAGTATTTT. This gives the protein CASSQGVAATDTQYF.

The CDR3 DNA reads as TGCGCCAGCAGCTTGGGAGGGGGTTCGGCTTTCTTT. Protein product: CASSLGGGSAFF. The rearrangement uses TRBV5-1 and TRBJ1-1, with D perhaps TRBD1 (6 bases). The germline V gene has CDR1 SGHRS and CDR2 YFSETQ. V dropped 0 bases and J dropped 11 bases, with 11 bases sitting between them. The CDR3 loop spans 12 amino acids.

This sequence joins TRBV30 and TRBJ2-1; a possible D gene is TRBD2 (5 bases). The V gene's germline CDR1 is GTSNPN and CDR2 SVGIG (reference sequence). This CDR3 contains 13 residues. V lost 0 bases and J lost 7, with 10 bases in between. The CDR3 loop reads CAWSVLGGNEQFF. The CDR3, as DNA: TGTGCCTGGAGTGTACTCGGAGGTAATGAGCAGTTCTTC.

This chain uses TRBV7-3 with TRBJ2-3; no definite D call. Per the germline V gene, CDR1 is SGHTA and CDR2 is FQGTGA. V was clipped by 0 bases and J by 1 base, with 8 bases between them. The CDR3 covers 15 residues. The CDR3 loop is CASSLTASGTDTQYF. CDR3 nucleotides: TGTGCCAGCAGCTTAACTGCGTCGGGCACAGATACGCAGTATTTT.